This TCR beta chain was captured in a study of identical twins. V shed 3 bases and J 5 bases; nucleotides not matched to a gene: 1. Germline CDR1 and CDR2: SGHNT and YENEEA. The CDR3 has 14 residues. TCRdb independently ran MiXCR on the 5' RACE reads; one entry per CDR3 protein. The repertoire holds fewer than 500,000 distinct CDR3 sequences, with roughly 24% as singletons. The sample was also reused in another study, on T cells expressing NK-cell markers.

Sequencing was done on a sample of CD4+ T cells sorted from blood. The chain is built from TRBV11-3 and TRBJ2-1, with 10 bases lining up with TRBD2. The receptor's source is a woman aged 18-29 years in good health. Here the CDR3 reads CASSFSGGNNEQFF. The CDR3 bases are TGTGCCAGCAGCTTTAGCGGGGGGAACAATGAGCAGTTCTTC.